These 21 T cell receptor beta chains were sequenced from one sample in a study of prognosis after radiotherapy for stage I lung cancer. CDR3 of TCR beta was amplified from genomic DNA via a two-round multiplex PCR. For every TRBV and TRBJ gene, a specific primer was used in first-round PCR. TCRdb ran MiXCR on the multiplex PCR reads and lists one entry per CDR3 protein. The sample yields 15,000 to 20,000 distinct CDR3 sequences, more than 25% seen once. The sample here was PBMCs, taken before or after stereotactic body radiation therapy (not recorded which). The source is a donor over 45 with non-small cell lung cancer.

As to this clonotype: The junction does not match germline at one end; this may be a read error. The J gene is TRBJ2-1, the V gene TRBV2; D unclear. CDR1 and CDR2 (germline): SNHLY, FYNNEI. The CDR3 has 14 residues. CDR3 in DNA: TGTGCAAGCAGTAGGAGTTCCCCGGTCAATGAGCAGTTCTTC. This encodes CASSRSSPVNEQFF.

CDR3 protein: CASSFTGISYEQYF. The DNA of the CDR3 is TGTGCCAGCAGTTTTACGGGGATCTCCTACGAGCAGTACTTC. This rearrangement joins TRBV27 to TRBJ2-7; TRBD2 might be the D (5 bases). Deletions cut 3 bases from V and 0 bases from J, with 9 bases between. The CDR3 contains 14 residues. CDR1 is MNHEY and CDR2 is SMNVEV in the germline V gene (reference sequence).

This clonotype was detected ten times or more. Its ends do not fully match the called genes, so a read error is possible. The rearrangement uses TRBV7-2 and TRBJ1-5; D is ambiguous. CDR1 is SGHTA and CDR2 is FQGNSA in the germline V gene. The CDR3 has 13 residues. DNA of the CDR3: TGTGCCGGCAGCTTAGCGGACAATCAGCCCCAGCATTTT. Amino acid sequence: CAGSLADNQPQHF.

Remarks on this clonotype: A read error may account for a junction end that differs from germline. The rearrangement uses TRBV10-3 and TRBJ2-7, with 8 bases matching TRBD1. Germline assignment: CDR1 ENHRY and CDR2 SYGVKD. This CDR3 comprises 14 residues. The CDR3 reads CATHRDRTSYEKYF. CDR3 DNA sequence: TGTGCCACCCACCGGGACAGGACGTCTTACGAGAAGTACTTC.

In this sample, this clonotype turned up many times. This chain links TRBV18 with TRBJ1-2; 10 nucleotides match TRBD1. CDR1 and CDR2 from the germline V gene are KGHSH and LQKENI. J gave up 2 bases and V 2 bases, and 5 bases lay outside the gene matches. The CDR3 is 16 amino acids. The CDR3 DNA is TGTGCCAGCTCACCAACACCGGGACAGGGGAACTATGGCTACACCTTC. Translated, it gives CASSPTPGQGNYGYTF.

This clonotype was recorded many times. V is TRBV4-2 and J is TRBJ1-2, with D perhaps TRBD1 (5 bases). Trimming removed 0 bases from V and 4 bases from J, with 12 bases in between. This CDR3 comprises 15 residues. Germline values: CDR1 LGHNA, CDR2 YNFKEQ. CDR3 DNA: TGTGCCAGCAGCCAAGATCCAGGGTTTGGCTATGGCTACACCTTC. As protein: CASSQDPGFGYGYTF.

The V gene is TRBV5-4, the J gene TRBJ2-7, with 8 bases that match TRBD2. Germline V gene sequence: CDR1 SGHNT, CDR2 YYREEE (reference sequence). Trimming at V came to 2 bases and at J to 7 bases, leaving 11 bases not matched to a gene. This CDR3 region has 15 residues. CDR3 loop: CASSFGTSFTGEQYF. CDR3 nucleotide sequence: TGTGCCAGCAGCTTTGGGACTAGTTTCACTGGGGAGCAGTACTTC.

This clonotype has a count of ten or more. This chain links TRBV19 with TRBJ1-5; D gene uncertain. Trimming took 0 bases from V and 8 from J, leaving 8 bases between them. CDR1 LNHDA and CDR2 SQIVND come from the germline V gene (reference sequence). The CDR3 loop spans 13 amino acids. CDR3 in amino acids: CASSIDLTEPQHF. CDR3 nucleotides: TGTGCCAGTAGTATAGATCTCACAGAGCCCCAGCATTTT.

This clonotype appeared many times. The chain links TRBV11-2 to TRBJ2-7; D tentatively reads TRBD1 or TRBD2 (5 bases each). V was clipped by 1 base and J by 6 bases, with 10 bases between them. The V gene's germline CDR1 is SGHAT and CDR2 FQNNGV. The CDR3 length is 13 residues. CDR3 in DNA: TGTGCCAGCAGCTTAGGGGTGGGGGTCGAGCAGTACTTC. Translating gives CASSLGVGVEQYF.

Within the sample, this clonotype is medium-sized. This rearrangement joins TRBV6-1 to TRBJ2-3; D is unclear. Germline loops: CDR1 MNHNS, CDR2 SASEGT. Trimming removed 3 bases from V and 2 bases from J, with 15 bases in between. The CDR3 is 16 amino acids. CDR3 protein: CASSDDWPPITDTQYF. The CDR3 DNA is TGTGCCAGCAGTGACGACTGGCCCCCAATCACAGATACGCAGTATTTT.

This chain uses TRBV12-3 or TRBV12-4 with TRBJ2-2; D gene uncertain. CDR3 length: 16 residues. V shed 3 bases and J shed 7 bases, with 18 bases lying between them. CDR3: CASSFGPRGTIGELFF. The DNA of the CDR3 is TGTGCCAGCAGTTTTGGCCCCCGCGGAACCATCGGGGAGCTGTTTTTT.

This clonotype was observed many times. This chain joins TRBV24-1 and TRBJ2-1; D not resolved. This CDR3 has 12 amino acids. V was shortened by 0 bases and J by 5 bases, with 1 base between the two germline ends. The germline V gene encodes CDR1 KGHDR and CDR2 SFDVKD. The CDR3: CATSDLNNEQFF. The CDR3 nucleotides are TGTGCCACCAGTGATTTGAACAATGAGCAGTTCTTC.

On this clonotype itself: The junction shows a germline mismatch at one end, possibly a read error. The V gene is TRBV6-1, the J gene TRBJ1-5, with D possibly TRBD1 on 5 matching bases. The CDR3 loop spans 13 amino acids. The germline CDR1 and CDR2 sequences are MNHNS and SASEGT. The CDR3 coding sequence is TGTGCCAGCAGACCAGGGCGCGAGCAGCGCCAGCATTTT. This gives the protein CASRPGREQRQHF.

This clonotype was observed many times. The chain combines TRBV5-4 with TRBJ2-1, with D possibly matching TRBD2 (5 bases). Trimming stripped 0 bases from V and 4 bases from J, with 14 bases between. Germline values: CDR1 SGHNT, CDR2 YYREEE (reference sequence). The CDR3 totals 16 residues. CDR3: CASSLAFGVRYNEQFF. CDR3 nucleotides: TGTGCCAGCAGCTTGGCTTTCGGGGTTCGATACAATGAGCAGTTCTTC.

This clonotype occurred many times. V gene TRBV20-1 combines with J gene TRBJ2-1; TRBD2 matches 7 bases. Trimming at V came to 4 bases and at J to 6 bases, leaving 9 bases not matched to a gene. Germline assignment: CDR1 DFQATT and CDR2 SNEGSKA (reference sequence). This CDR3 contains 14 residues. The CDR3 here is CSAIRLVAGNEQFF. CDR3 in DNA: TGCAGTGCTATAAGACTGGTAGCGGGCAATGAGCAGTTCTTC.

The V call is TRBV5-1, the J call TRBJ2-3; a weak D match, TRBD2 (6 bases). The germline CDR1 and CDR2 sequences are SGHRS and YFSETQ. V lost 6 bases to trimming and J lost 0 bases, with 14 bases between them. The CDR3 is made up of 15 amino acids. The CDR3 here is CASIPLAPSTDTQYF. In nucleotides, the CDR3 is TGCGCCAGCATCCCCCTAGCGCCTAGCACAGATACGCAGTATTTT.

This clonotype is judged medium-sized. V and J are TRBV6-1 and TRBJ2-1; D is possibly TRBD2 (5 bases). Trimming shortened V by 2 bases and J by 4 bases, and 18 bases separated the two germline ends. Germline values: CDR1 MNHNS, CDR2 SASEGT. The CDR3 runs 17 residues. CDR3 DNA sequence: TGTGCCAGCAGTGAAACCTCACTAGTAGGGTTTTACAATGAGCAGTTCTTC. Translation gives CASSETSLVGFYNEQFF.

This clonotype occurred many times. The rearrangement links TRBV4-2 to TRBJ1-5; TRBD1 might be the D (6 bases). V was shortened by 0 bases and J by 4 bases, with 10 bases between the two germline ends. The CDR3 spans 15 residues. Per the germline V gene, CDR1 is LGHNA and CDR2 is YNFKEQ. The CDR3 spells CASSQEEQGNQPQHF. The CDR3, as DNA: TGTGCCAGCAGCCAAGAGGAACAGGGAAATCAGCCCCAGCATTTT.

In this sample, this clonotype turned up many times. The chain is built from TRBV10-2 and TRBJ1-6, with unresolved D. This CDR3 is 13 amino acids long. Germline V gene lookup returns CDR1 WSHSY and CDR2 SAAADI. Trimming took 3 bases from V and 7 from J, leaving 7 bases between them. CDR3 bases: TGCGCCAGCAGTGATGGCAGGAATTCACCCCTCCACTTT. This encodes CASSDGRNSPLHF.

This clonotype was observed many times. Possible read error: a much larger clone is one base away. The chain joins TRBV20-1 to TRBJ1-3; 8 bases map to TRBD1. This CDR3 contains 14 residues. Germline V CDR1 and CDR2: DFQATT, SNEGSKA (reference sequence). Trimming took 6 bases from V and 3 from J; bases not matched to a gene: 7. In DNA, the CDR3 is TGCAGTGCAGTAGACAGGGGCGGTGGAAACACCATATATTTT. Translating it yields CSAVDRGGGNTIYF.

This clonotype was observed many times. The chain couples TRBV9 to TRBJ2-5; D is unresolved. Germline V CDR1 and CDR2: SGDLS, YYNGEE. Between the trimmed V and J ends, which lost 0 bases and 2 bases, there was a span of 8 bases. The CDR3 extends over 14 amino acids. The DNA for the CDR3 is TGTGCCAGCAGCGTAGCCCCCATACAAGAGACCCAGTACTTC. As protein: CASSVAPIQETQYF.